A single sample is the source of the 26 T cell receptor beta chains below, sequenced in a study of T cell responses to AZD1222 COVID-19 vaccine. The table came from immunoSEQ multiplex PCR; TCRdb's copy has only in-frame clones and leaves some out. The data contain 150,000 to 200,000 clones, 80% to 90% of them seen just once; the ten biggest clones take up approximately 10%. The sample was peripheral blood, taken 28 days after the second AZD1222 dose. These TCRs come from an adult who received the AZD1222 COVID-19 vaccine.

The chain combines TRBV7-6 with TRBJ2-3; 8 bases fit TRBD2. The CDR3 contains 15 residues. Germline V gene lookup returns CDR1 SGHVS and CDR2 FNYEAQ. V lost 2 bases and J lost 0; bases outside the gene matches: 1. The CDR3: CASSLIAGSTDTQYF. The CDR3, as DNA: TGTGCCAGCAGCTTAATAGCGGGGAGCACAGATACGCAGTATTTT.

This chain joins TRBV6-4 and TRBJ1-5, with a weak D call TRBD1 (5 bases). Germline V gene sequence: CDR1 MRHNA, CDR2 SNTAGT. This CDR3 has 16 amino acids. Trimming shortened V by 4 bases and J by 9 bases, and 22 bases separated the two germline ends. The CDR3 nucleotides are TGTGCCAGCAGTGGTCGCCGGGACCCACTGAAATCGCCCCAGCATTTT. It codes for CASSGRRDPLKSPQHF.

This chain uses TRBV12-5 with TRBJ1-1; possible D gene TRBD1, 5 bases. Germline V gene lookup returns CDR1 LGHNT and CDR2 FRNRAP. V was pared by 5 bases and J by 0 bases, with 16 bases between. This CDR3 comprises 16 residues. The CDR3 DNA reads TGTGCTAGTGGTAAACCCCTGACAGACATGAACACTGAAGCTTTCTTT. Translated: CASGKPLTDMNTEAFF.

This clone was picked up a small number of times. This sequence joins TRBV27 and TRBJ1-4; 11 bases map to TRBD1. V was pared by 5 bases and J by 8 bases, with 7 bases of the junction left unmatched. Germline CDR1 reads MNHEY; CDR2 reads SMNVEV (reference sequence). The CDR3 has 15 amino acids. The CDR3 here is CASSRGQGAWEKLFF. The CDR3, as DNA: TGTGCCAGCAGTAGAGGACAGGGGGCATGGGAAAAACTGTTTTTT. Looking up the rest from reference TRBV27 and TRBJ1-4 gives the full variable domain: EAQVTQNPRYLITVTGKKLTVTCSQNMNHEYMSWYRQDPGLGLRQIYYSMNVEVTDKGDVPEGYKVSRKEKRNFPLILESPSPNQTSLYFCASSRGQGAWEKLFFGSGTQLSVL.

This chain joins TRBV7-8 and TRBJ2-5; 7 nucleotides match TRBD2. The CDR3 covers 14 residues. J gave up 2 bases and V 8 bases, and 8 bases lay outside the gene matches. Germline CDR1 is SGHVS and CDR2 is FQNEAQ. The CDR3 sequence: CASGGRGTQETQYF. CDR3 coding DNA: TGTGCCAGCGGGGGGAGGGGTACTCAAGAGACCCAGTACTTC.

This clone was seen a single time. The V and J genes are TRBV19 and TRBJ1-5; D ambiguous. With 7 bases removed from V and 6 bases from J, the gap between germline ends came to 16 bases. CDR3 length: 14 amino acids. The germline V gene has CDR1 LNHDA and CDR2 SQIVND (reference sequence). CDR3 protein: CASIDQSSGQPQHF. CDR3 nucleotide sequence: TGTGCCAGTATCGACCAATCGTCGGGTCAGCCCCAGCATTTT.

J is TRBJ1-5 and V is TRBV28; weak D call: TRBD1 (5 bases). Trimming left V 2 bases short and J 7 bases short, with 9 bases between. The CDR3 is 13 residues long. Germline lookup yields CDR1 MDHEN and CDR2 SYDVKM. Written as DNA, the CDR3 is TGTGCCAGCAGTTTAGGTTACAGGCAGCCCCAGCATTTT. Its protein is CASSLGYRQPQHF.

The CDR3 protein is CASSLGISSYNEQFF. Here the CDR3 DNA reads TGTGCCAGCAGCTTAGGAATAAGCTCCTACAATGAGCAGTTCTTC. The chain is built from TRBV11-2 and TRBJ2-1, with D unresolved. V was clipped by 1 base and J by 0 bases, with 7 bases between them. The CDR3 contains 15 residues. Germline CDR1 reads SGHAT; CDR2 reads FQNNGV.

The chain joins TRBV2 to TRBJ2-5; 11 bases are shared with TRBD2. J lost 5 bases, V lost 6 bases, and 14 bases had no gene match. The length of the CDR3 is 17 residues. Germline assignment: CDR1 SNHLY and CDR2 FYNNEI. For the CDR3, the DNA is TGTGCCAGCAGGAGCCTAGCGGGGGGTACCCCCGGGGAGACCCAGTACTTC. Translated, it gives CASRSLAGGTPGETQYF.

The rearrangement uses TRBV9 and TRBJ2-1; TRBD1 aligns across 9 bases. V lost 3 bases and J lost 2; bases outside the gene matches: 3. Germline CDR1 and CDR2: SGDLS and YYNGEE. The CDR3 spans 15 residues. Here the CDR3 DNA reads TGTGCCAGCAGCGCGGACAGGGGCGCCTACAATGAGCAGTTCTTC. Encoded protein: CASSADRGAYNEQFF. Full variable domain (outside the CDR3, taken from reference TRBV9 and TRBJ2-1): DSGVTQTPKHLITATGQRVTLRCSPRSGDLSVYWYQQSLDQGLQFLIQYYNGEERAKGNILERFSAQQFPDLHSELNLSSLELGDSALYFCASSADRGAYNEQFFGPGTRLTVL.

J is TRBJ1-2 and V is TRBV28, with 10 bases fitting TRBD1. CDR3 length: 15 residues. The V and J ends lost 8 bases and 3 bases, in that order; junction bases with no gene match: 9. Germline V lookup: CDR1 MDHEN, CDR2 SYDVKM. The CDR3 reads CASYGPGQGYYGYTF. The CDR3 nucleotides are TGTGCCAGCTATGGTCCGGGACAGGGGTACTATGGCTACACCTTC.

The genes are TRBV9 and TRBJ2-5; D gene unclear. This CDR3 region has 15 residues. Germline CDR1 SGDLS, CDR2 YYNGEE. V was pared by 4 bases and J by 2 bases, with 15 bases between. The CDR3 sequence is CASSPRPQDQETQYF. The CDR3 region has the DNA TGTGCCAGCAGCCCCCGTCCCCAAGATCAAGAGACCCAGTACTTC.

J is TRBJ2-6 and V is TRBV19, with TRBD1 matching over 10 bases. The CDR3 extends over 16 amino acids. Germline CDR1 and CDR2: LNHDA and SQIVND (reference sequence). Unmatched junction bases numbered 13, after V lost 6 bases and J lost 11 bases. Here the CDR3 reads CASSKLGTGAFYVLTF. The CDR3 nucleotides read TGTGCCAGTAGCAAACTCGGGACAGGGGCTTTCTACGTCCTGACTTTC.

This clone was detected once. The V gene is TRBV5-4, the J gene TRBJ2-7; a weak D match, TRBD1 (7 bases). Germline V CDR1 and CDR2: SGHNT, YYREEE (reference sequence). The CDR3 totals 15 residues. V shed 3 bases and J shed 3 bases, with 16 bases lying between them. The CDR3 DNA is TGTGCCAGCAGCTCAGGGACAGTGGGACTCTACGAGCAGTACTTC. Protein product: CASSSGTVGLYEQYF.

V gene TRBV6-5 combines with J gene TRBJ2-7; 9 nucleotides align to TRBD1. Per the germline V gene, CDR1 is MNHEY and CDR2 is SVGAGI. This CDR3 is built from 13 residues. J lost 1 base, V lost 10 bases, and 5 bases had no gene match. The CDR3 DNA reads TGTGCCACCCGGGACAGGGCATCCTACGAGCAGTACTTC. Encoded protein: CATRDRASYEQYF.

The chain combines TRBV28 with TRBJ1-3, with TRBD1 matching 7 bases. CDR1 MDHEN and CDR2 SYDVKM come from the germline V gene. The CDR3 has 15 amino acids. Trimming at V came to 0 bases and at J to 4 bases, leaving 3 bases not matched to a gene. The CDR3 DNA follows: TGTGCCAGCAGTTTATGGGGGGGACAGGGAAACACCATATATTTT. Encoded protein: CASSLWGGQGNTIYF.

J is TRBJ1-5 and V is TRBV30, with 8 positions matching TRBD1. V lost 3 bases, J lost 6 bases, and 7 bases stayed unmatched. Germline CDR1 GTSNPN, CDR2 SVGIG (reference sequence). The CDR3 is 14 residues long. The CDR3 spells CAWRLPGGVQPQHF. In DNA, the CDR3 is TGTGCCTGGAGACTCCCAGGGGGCGTTCAGCCCCAGCATTTT.

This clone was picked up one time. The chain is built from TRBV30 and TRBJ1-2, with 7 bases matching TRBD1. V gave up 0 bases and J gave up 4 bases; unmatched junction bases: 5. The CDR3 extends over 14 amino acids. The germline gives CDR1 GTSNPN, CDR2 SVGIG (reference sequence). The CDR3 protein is CAWSVQGPTYGYTF. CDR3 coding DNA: TGTGCCTGGAGTGTACAGGGGCCCACCTATGGCTACACCTTC.

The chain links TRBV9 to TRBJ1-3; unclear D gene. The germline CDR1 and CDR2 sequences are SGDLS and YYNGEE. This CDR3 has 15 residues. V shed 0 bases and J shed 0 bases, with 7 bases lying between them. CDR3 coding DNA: TGTGCCAGCAGCGTAGACTTGATCTCTGGAAACACCATATATTTT. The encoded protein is CASSVDLISGNTIYF.

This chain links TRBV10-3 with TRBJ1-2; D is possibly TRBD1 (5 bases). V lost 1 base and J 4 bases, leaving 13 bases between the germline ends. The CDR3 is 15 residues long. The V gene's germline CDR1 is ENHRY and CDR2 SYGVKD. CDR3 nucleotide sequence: TGTGCCATCAGTGAGTTCGTCAGGGACCTCTATGGCTACACCTTC. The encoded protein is CAISEFVRDLYGYTF.

The CDR3 sequence is CASSEGTVNGYTF. In nucleotides, the CDR3 is TGTGCCAGCAGTGAGGGGACAGTTAATGGCTACACCTTC. The chain is built from TRBV2 and TRBJ1-2; TRBD1 agrees at 7 bases. The CDR3 has 13 residues. Trimming cost V 3 bases and J 6 bases; bases outside gene matches: 4. Germline V lookup: CDR1 SNHLY, CDR2 FYNNEI.

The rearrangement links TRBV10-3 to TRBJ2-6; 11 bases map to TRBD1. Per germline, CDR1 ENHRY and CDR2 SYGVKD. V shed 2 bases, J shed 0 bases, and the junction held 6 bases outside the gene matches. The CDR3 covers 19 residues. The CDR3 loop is CAISEPGTGGNSGANVLTF. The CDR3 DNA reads TGTGCCATCAGTGAGCCTGGGACAGGGGGAAACTCTGGGGCCAACGTCCTGACTTTC.

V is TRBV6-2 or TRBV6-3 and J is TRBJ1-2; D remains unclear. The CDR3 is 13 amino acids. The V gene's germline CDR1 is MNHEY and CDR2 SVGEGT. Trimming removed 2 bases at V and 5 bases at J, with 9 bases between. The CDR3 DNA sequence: TGTGCCAGCAGTTACGGGTCAGAGTATGGCTACACCTTC. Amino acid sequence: CASSYGSEYGYTF.

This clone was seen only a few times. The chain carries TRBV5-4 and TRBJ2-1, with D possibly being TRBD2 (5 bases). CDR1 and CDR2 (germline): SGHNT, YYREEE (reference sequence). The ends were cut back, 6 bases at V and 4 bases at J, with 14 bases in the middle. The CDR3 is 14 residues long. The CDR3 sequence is CASTHPTNYNEQFF. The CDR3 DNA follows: TGTGCCAGCACCCATCCGACTAATTACAATGAGCAGTTCTTC.

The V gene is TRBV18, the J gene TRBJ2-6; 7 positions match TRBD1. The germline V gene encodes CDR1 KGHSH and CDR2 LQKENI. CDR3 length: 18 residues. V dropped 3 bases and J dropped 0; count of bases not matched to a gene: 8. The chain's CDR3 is CASSPTGSLFSGANVLTF. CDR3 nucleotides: TGTGCCAGCTCACCGACAGGGAGCCTATTCTCTGGGGCCAACGTCCTGACTTTC.

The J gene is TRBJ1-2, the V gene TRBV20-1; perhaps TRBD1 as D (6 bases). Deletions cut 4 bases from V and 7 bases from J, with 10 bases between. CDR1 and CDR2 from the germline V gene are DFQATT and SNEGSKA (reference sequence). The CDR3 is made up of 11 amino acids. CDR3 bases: TGCAGTGCTACTACAGGGTTTGGCTACACCTTC. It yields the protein CSATTGFGYTF.